The clone carrying this T cell receptor (beta chain) has more than one count but fewer than ten. The antigen remains unidentified. J lost 4 bases, V lost 5 bases, and 12 bases had no gene match. The CDR3 has 18 amino acids. Per the germline V gene, CDR1 is SGHTA and CDR2 is FQGTGA. TCRdb recomputed calls from the 5' RACE reads with MiXCR, one row per CDR3 protein. The sample holds a few hundred thousand distinct CDR3 sequences, about a fifth seen once. This sample stems from a study of CD8 T cells in ankylosing spondylitis. Study-level results: A motif of eight highly homologous TCR beta variants was seen as apparently characteristic of ankylosing spondylitis blood.

The receptor was isolated from a male donor with ankylosing spondylitis. The material sequenced was blood, either unsorted or a sorted T cell fraction (not recorded which). The chain joins TRBV7-3 to TRBJ2-6; 9 positions match TRBD1. CDR3 amino acids: CASSTHGTGFRGANVLTF. In DNA form, the CDR3 reads TGTGCCAGCAGCACACACGGGACAGGGTTTCGCGGGGCCAACGTCCTGACTTTC.